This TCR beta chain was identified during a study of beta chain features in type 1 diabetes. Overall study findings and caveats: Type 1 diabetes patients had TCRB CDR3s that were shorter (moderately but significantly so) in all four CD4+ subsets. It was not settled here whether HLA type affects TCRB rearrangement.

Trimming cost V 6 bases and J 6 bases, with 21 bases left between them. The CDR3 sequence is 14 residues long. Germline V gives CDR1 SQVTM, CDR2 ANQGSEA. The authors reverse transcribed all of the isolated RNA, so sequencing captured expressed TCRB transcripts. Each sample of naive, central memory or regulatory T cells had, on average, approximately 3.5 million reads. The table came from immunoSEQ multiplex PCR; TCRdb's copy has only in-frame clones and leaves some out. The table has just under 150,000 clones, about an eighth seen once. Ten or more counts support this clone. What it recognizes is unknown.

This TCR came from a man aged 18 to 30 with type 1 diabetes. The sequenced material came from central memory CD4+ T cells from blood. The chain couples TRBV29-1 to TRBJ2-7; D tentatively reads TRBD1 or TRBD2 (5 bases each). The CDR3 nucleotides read TGCAGCGTGCCCCGTGGGACGGTTACTAGCGAGCAGTACTTC. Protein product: CSVPRGTVTSEQYF.